This TCR beta chain was identified in a study of long-term antiretroviral therapy in people with HIV. Study as a whole: The 2015 immediate-ART recommendation came about a decade after the earliest samples. Findings of the study overall: On ART adherence, viral resistance or therapy changes, no data were available.

The CDR3 has 13 residues. With 5 bases removed from V and 1 base from J, the gap between germline ends came to 8 bases. The germline gives CDR1 MNHEY, CDR2 SMNVEV (reference sequence). With regard to this clone: Its antigen is as yet unknown.

The libraries were made with immunoSEQ v3.0 at survey level. Sequencing had a target that covered about 40,000-50,000 T-cell genomes per sample. Repertoires were generated with immunoSEQ multiplex PCR, while TCRdb's copy carries only in-frame clones and drops some. The data show about 36,000 clones, approximately 80% seen once. The sequence was collected from a man aged 25-45 years with HIV. Sequenced material: unsorted PBMCs, taken 3.4 years after starting antiretroviral therapy. This sequence joins TRBV27 and TRBJ1-2; D unresolved. In DNA form, the CDR3 reads TGTGCCAGCAGTATTGGACGTAACTATGGCTACACCTTC. Its translation is CASSIGRNYGYTF.